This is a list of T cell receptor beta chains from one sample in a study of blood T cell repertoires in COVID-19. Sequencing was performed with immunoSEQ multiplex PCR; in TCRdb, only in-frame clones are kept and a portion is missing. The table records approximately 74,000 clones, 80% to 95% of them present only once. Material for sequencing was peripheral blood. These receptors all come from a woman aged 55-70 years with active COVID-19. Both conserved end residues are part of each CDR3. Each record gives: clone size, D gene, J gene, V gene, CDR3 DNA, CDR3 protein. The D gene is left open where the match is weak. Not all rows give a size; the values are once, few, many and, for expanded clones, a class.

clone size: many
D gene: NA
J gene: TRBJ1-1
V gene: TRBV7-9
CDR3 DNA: TGTGCCAGCAGAATAGGACAGCCAAACACTGAAGCTTTCTTT
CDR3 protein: CASRIGQPNTEAFF

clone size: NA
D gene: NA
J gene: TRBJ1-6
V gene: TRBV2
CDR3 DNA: TGTGCCAGCAGTCTTGGGCGCGCCTATAATTCACCCCTCCACTTT
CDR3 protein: CASSLGRAYNSPLHF

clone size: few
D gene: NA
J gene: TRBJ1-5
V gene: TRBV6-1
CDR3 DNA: TGTGCCAGCAGTGAATCTGGGCCTCAGCCCCAGCATTTT
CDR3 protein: CASSESGPQPQHF

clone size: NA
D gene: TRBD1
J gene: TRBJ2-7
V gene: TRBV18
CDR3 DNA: TGTGCCAGCTCACTTCGACAGGGAAGCTACGAGCAGTACTTC
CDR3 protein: CASSLRQGSYEQYF

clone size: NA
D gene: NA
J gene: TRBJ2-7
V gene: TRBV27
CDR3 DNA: TGTGCCAGCAGCCTAACTAGCAGGAGCTCCTACGAGCAGTACTTC
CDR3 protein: CASSLTSRSSYEQYF

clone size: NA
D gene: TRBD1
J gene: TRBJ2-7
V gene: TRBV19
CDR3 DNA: TGTGCCAGTAGTCTCAGACAGGGCTGGGAGCAGTACTTC
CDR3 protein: CASSLRQGWEQYF

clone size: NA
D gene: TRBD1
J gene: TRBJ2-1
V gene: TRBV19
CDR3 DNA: TGTGCCAGTAGTCCCGACAGGGGTCAGTACAATGAGCAGTTCTTC
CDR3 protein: CASSPDRGQYNEQFF

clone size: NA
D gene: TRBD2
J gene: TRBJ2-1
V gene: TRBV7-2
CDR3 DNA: TGTGCCAGCAGCCAAGCCCTATACCTAGCGGGCGGCGATGAGCAGTTCTTC
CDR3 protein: CASSQALYLAGGDEQFF

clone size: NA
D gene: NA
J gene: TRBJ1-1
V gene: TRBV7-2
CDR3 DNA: TGTGCCAGCAGCTTAGGAACGCAGCGGAATAATGAAGCTTTCTTT
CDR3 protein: CASSLGTQRNNEAFF

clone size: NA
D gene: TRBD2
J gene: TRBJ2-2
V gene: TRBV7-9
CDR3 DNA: TGTGCCAGCAGCTCCCGTGGAGGACTAGCGGTAAACACCGGGGAGCTGTTTTTT
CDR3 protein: CASSSRGGLAVNTGELFF

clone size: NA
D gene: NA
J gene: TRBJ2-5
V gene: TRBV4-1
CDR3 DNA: TGCGCCAGCAGCCAAGTAACCGCGCCGACGGGACAAGAGACCCAGTACTTC
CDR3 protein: CASSQVTAPTGQETQYF

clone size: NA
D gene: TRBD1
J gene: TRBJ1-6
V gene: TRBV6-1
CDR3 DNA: TGTGCCAGCAGTGAACCAGGGGGCGATAATTCACCCCTCCACTTT
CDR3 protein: CASSEPGGDNSPLHF

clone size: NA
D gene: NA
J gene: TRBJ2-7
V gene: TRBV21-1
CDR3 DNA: TGTGCCAGCACCCCCCGGGACACCCCCTCCTACGAGCAGTACTTC
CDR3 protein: CASTPRDTPSYEQYF

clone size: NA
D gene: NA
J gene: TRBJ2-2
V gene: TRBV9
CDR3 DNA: TGTGCCAGCAGCGTATACCCGCGGGCAGCCGGGGAGCTGTTTTTT
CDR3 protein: CASSVYPRAAGELFF

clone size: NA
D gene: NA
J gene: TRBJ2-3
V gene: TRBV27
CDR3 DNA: TGTGCCGGCAACCGACAGGCGCTCACAGATACGCAGTATTTT
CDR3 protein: CAGNRQALTDTQYF

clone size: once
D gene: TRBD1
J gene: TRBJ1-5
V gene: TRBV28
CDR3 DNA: TGTGCCAGCAGGACAGGGATCCGCAATCAGCCCCAGCATTTT
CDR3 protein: CASRTGIRNQPQHF

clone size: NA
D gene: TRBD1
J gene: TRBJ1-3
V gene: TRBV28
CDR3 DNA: TGTGCCAGCAGTTTCCGGGACAGGGGGGCCGGAAACACCATATATTTT
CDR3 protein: CASSFRDRGAGNTIYF

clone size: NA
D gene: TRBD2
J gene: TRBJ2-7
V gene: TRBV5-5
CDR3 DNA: TGTGCCAGCAGCTTGGTGGTAGCGGGAAGAGGAGGGGGCTACGAGCAGTACTTC
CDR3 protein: CASSLVVAGRGGGYEQYF

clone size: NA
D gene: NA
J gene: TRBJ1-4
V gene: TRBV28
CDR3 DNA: TGTGCCAGCAGTTTATCCAGACAGGTGGGGGAAAAACTGTTTTTT
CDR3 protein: CASSLSRQVGEKLFF

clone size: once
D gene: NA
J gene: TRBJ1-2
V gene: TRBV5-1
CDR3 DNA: TGCGCCAGCAGCTTGGATTCGGGGGGCCGTGGCTACACCTTC
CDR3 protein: CASSLDSGGRGYTF

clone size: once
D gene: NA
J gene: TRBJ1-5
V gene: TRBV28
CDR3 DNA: TGTGCCAGCAGATCGGGGGGAGGGTATCAGCCCCAGCATTTT
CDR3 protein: CASRSGGGYQPQHF

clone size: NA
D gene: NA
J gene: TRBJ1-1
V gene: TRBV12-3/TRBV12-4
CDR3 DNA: TGTGCCAGCAGTTTTTCAGCGGCAGAAGCTTTCTTT
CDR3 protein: CASSFSAAEAFF

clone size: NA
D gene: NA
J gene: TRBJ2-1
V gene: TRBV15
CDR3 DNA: TGTGCCACCAGCAGAGATAGGTGCGGGGGAGGGGGCTACAATGAGCAGTTCTTC
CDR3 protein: CATSRDRCGGGGYNEQFF

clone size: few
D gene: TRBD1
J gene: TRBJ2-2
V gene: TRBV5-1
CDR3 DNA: TGCGCCAGCAGCCTGGAGGCGCGATCAGGGGGCGGCGGGGAGCTGTTTTTT
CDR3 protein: CASSLEARSGGGGELFF

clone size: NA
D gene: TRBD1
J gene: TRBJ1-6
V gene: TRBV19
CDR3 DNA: TGTGCCAGTATGGGGACAGGCGAAGTTTTTTCACCCCTCCACTTT
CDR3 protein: CASMGTGEVFSPLHF

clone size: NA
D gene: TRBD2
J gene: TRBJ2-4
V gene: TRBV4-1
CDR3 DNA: TGCGCCAGCAGCCAGGGAGTAGCGGGAGGGCCTCGTGCGCCTAAGAACATTCAGTACTTC
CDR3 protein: CASSQGVAGGPRAPKNIQYF

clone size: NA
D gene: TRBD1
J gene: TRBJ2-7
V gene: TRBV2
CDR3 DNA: TGTGCCAGCAGTGGTTGGGACAGAAACTACGAGCAGTACTTC
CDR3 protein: CASSGWDRNYEQYF

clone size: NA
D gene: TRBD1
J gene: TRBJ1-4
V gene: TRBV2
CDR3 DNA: TGTGCCAGCAGTGCCCAGGGGGCAGGGGAAAAACTGTTTTTT
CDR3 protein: CASSAQGAGEKLFF

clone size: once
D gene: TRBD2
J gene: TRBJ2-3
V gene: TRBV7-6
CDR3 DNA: TGTGCCAGCAGCTCGGGACTAGCGGGATCTAGCACAGATACGCAGTATTTT
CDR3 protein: CASSSGLAGSSTDTQYF

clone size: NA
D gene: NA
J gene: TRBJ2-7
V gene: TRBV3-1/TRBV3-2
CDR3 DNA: TGTGCCAGCAGCCAAGATCGCCTCGGCGGGCAGCCTAAGGCCTACGAGCAGTACTTC
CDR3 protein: CASSQDRLGGQPKAYEQYF

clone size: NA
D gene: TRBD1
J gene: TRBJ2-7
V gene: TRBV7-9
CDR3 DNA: TGTGCCAGCAGCCATCCGACAGGGTACGAGCAGTACTTC
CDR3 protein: CASSHPTGYEQYF

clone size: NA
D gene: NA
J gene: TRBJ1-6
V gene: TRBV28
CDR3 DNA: TGTGCCAGCATAACAGGGATAGGTAATTCACCCCTCCACTTT
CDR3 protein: CASITGIGNSPLHF

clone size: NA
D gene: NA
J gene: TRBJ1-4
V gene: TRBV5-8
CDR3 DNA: TGTGCCAGCAGCAAGATCCGGGGTGGTGGAGAAAAACTGTTTTTT
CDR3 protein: CASSKIRGGGEKLFF

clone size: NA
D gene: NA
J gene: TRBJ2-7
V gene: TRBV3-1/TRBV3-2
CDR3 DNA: TGTGCCAGCAGCCTCCAACAGGGATACTACGAGCAGTACTTC
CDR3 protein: CASSLQQGYYEQYF

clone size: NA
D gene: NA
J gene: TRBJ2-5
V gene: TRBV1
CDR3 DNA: TGCACCAGCAGCCATCACCCGGGACTAGCGGTCCAAGAGACCCAGTACTTC
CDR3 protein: CTSSHHPGLAVQETQYF

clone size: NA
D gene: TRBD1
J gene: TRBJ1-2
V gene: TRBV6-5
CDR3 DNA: TGTGCCAGCAGTTTGCCGGGACAGGAAGAGGGCTACACCTTC
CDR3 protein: CASSLPGQEEGYTF

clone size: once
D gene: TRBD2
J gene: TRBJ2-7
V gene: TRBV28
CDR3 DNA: TGTGGAACTGGGCCTAGCGGGATTTACGAGCAGTACTTC
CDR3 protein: CGTGPSGIYEQYF

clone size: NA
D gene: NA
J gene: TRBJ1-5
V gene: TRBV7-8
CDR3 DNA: TGTGCCAGCAGCTTAGGGGCAGCCCCTAGCAATCAGCCCCAGCATTTT
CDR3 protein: CASSLGAAPSNQPQHF

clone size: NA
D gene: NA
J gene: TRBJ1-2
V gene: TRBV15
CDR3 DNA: TGTGCCACCAGCCCCGGACCCCAGGGTATTAACTATGGCTACACCTTC
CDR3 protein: CATSPGPQGINYGYTF

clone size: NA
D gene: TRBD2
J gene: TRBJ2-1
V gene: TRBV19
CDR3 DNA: TGTGCCAGCCTACGCTCGGGGCTAGCGGTTAACAATGAGCAGTTCTTC
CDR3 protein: CASLRSGLAVNNEQFF

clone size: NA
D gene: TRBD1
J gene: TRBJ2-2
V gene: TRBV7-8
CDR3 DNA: TGTGCCAGCAGCTTTTTCCGGGACAGGGGTCGCGGGGAGCTGTTTTTT
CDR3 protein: CASSFFRDRGRGELFF

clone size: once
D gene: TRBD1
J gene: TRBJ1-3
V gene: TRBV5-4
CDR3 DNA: TGTGCCAGCAGCTTGAGGACAGGGGGTCCCTCTGGAAACACCATATATTTT
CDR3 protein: CASSLRTGGPSGNTIYF

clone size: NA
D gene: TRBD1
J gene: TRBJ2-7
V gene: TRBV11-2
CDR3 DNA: TGTGCCAGCAGCCCGAGGACAGGTTCGGGAGAGCAGTACTTC
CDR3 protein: CASSPRTGSGEQYF

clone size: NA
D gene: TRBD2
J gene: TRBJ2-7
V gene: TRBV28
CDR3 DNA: TGTGCCAGCAAGACTTTCGGTAGCGGGATCTCCTACGAGCAGTACTTC
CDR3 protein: CASKTFGSGISYEQYF

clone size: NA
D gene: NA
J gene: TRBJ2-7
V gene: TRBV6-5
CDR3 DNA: TGTGCCAGCAGAACCCAGGGGGGTACCTACGAGCAGTACTTC
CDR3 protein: CASRTQGGTYEQYF

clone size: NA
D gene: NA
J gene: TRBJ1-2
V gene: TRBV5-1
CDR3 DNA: TGCGCCAGCAGCTTGGCATACGCAGGGGATCATGGCTACACCTTC
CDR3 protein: CASSLAYAGDHGYTF

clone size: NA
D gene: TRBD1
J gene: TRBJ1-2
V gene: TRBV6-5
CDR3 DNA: TGTGCCAGCAGGGAGACAGGGAAAGAAGGCTACACCTTC
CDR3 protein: CASRETGKEGYTF

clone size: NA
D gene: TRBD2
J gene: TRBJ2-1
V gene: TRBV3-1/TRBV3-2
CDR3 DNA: TGTGCCAGCAGCCAAGGAGGACTAGCGGGAATCTACAATGAGCAGTTCTTC
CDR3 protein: CASSQGGLAGIYNEQFF

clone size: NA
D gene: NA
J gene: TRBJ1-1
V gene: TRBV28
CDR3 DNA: TGTGCCAGCAGTCGGCGGGGGGGCGCGAATGCTTTCTTT
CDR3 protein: CASSRRGGANAFF